These T cell receptor beta chains were read from a single sample in a study of OX40 agonist ivuxolimab in advanced cancers. Here immunoSEQ multiplex PCR was the method, and the copy in TCRdb shows in-frame clones only, minus some. Of about 40,000 clones listed, roughly 90% are singletons. Sequenced here: CD4+ or CD8+ T cells sorted from blood, sampled in a trial of the OX40 agonist ivuxolimab. The receptors were gathered from an adult with an advanced solid tumor such as melanoma, head and neck, liver or kidney cancer. Both conserved end residues are part of each CDR3. The D gene is left open where the match is weak. Some rows have no size entry. The others give once, few or many, or a class for an expanded clone.

clone size	D gene	V gene	J gene	CDR3 length	CDR3 protein	CDR3 DNA
NA	NA	TRBV7-9	TRBJ1-2	14	CASSLDTANYGYTF	TGTGCCAGCAGCTTAGATACAGCAAACTATGGCTACACCTTC
NA	NA	TRBV2	TRBJ1-5	15	CASSEAAYSNQPQHF	TGTGCCAGCAGTGAGGCAGCTTATAGCAATCAGCCCCAGCATTTT
NA	NA	TRBV9	TRBJ2-3	14	CASSVELDRDTQYF	TGTGCCAGCAGCGTAGAACTAGACAGAGATACGCAGTATTTT
NA	TRBD2	TRBV11-2	TRBJ2-1	15	CASSRLAGGLGEQFF	TGTGCCAGCAGCCGTCTAGCGGGAGGACTCGGTGAGCAGTTCTTC
NA	NA	TRBV2	TRBJ2-5	14	CASSEAGNQETQYF	TGTGCCAGCAGTGAAGCGGGAAACCAAGAGACCCAGTACTTC
NA	NA	TRBV5-1	TRBJ2-7	13	CASSLEVSYEQYF	TGCGCCAGCAGCTTGGAGGTAAGCTACGAGCAGTACTTC
NA	NA	TRBV27	TRBJ2-1	15	CASSSLPSRQPGEFF	TGTGCCAGCAGTTCCCTTCCCTCCAGACAACCCGGGGAGTTCTTC
once	NA	TRBV15	TRBJ1-5	15	CATRQALDSNQPQHF	TGTGCCACCAGGCAGGCCCTCGATAGCAATCAGCCCCAGCATTTT
NA	NA	TRBV7-9	TRBJ1-5	14	CASSPPGTGQPQHF	TGTGCCAGCAGCCCGCCAGGGACGGGGCAGCCCCAGCATTTT
medium-sized	NA	TRBV9	TRBJ2-2	14	CASSVGWGTGELFF	TGTGCCAGCAGCGTAGGGTGGGGAACCGGGGAGCTGTTTTTT
NA	NA	TRBV28	TRBJ2-2	16	CASSLMGPPNTGELFF	TGTGCCAGCAGTTTGATGGGGCCACCGAACACCGGGGAGCTGTTTTTT
NA	TRBD2	TRBV7-8	TRBJ2-4	16	CASSLVPAGDENIQYF	TGTGCCAGCAGCTTAGTGCCAGCGGGAGACGAAAACATTCAGTACTTC
NA	TRBD1	TRBV4-1	TRBJ1-1	14	CASSQEGTGGRAFF	TGCGCCAGCAGCCAAGAAGGGACAGGGGGCCGAGCTTTCTTT
NA	TRBD1	TRBV19	TRBJ2-7	15	CASSSGTGNEYEQYF	TGTGCCAGTTCGTCCGGGACAGGGAATGAATACGAGCAGTACTTC
once	NA	TRBV15	TRBJ1-4	20	CATSRGHGAGDVATNEKLFF	TGTGCCACCAGCAGAGGCCACGGGGCAGGGGATGTTGCAACTAATGAAAAACTGTTTTTT
NA	NA	TRBV19	TRBJ1-5	12	CASRGGNQPQHF	TGTGCCAGCCGGGGAGGAAATCAGCCCCAGCATTTT
NA	NA	TRBV6-6	TRBJ1-2	16	CASSHGGGLSGYGYTF	TGTGCCAGCAGTCACGGGGGCGGGTTATCGGGCTATGGCTACACCTTC
NA	NA	TRBV19	TRBJ2-4	12	CASSTNSGHQYF	TGTGCCAGTAGTACAAATTCGGGACATCAGTACTTC
few	NA	TRBV30	TRBJ2-2	12	CASALRAGELFF	TGTGCCTCCGCACTCCGGGCCGGGGAGCTGTTTTTT